The clone carrying this TCR beta chain came up a few times. The antigen is unknown. This sample stems from a study of CD8 T cells in ankylosing spondylitis. Study results and caveats: It was reported that disease-linked clones were significantly enriched in matched ankylosing spondylitis synovial fluid.

In making TCR beta libraries, quantitative 5'-RACE with molecular barcodes was used. TCRdb recomputed calls from the 5' RACE reads with MiXCR, one row per CDR3 protein. The repertoire holds around 280,000 distinct CDR3 sequences, with roughly 20% as singletons. The germline V and J ends were trimmed by 0 bases and 3 bases, with 12 bases remaining between them. Germline V gene sequence: CDR1 DFQATT, CDR2 SNEGSKA (reference sequence). The CDR3 sequence is 15 residues long. The sequencing input was blood, either unsorted or a sorted T cell fraction (not recorded which). The TCR comes from a male donor with ankylosing spondylitis or in good health (not recorded which). The chain links TRBV20-1 to TRBJ2-1; a weak D match, TRBD1 (6 bases). CDR3 residues: CSARDLQGNYNEQFF. CDR3 DNA sequence: TGCAGTGCTAGAGATTTACAGGGAAACTACAATGAGCAGTTCTTC.